The 10 T cell receptor beta chains in this list originate from one sample, sequenced in a study of cytomegalovirus exposure and HLA in healthy donors. Both 60 Vbeta primers and 13 Jbeta primers went into the PCR. The repertoire was sequenced with immunoSEQ multiplex PCR; TCRdb's copy has only in-frame clones and lacks some. The data show approximately 150,000 clones, about 85% seen once. Material for sequencing was PBMCs. The source is a human donor in good health.

Details on this clone: Other nucleotide sequences in the sample specify the same CDR3. The V gene is TRBV20-1, the J gene TRBJ1-1, with D hard to call. The germline V and J ends were trimmed by 6 bases and 1 base, with 6 bases remaining between them. The CDR3 is 11 residues long. Germline V lookup: CDR1 DFQATT, CDR2 SNEGSKA (reference sequence). The CDR3 region has the DNA TGCAGTGCCGGTGGGAACACTGAAGCTTTCTTT. Encoded protein: CSAGGNTEAFF.

This clone was seen only a few times. The rearrangement joins TRBV5-1 to TRBJ2-2; the D gene is possibly TRBD1 (5 bases). Trimming took off 1 base at V and 3 bases at J, with 10 bases between the two ends. The CDR3 is made up of 15 amino acids. In germline, CDR1 is SGHRS, CDR2 YFSETQ. The CDR3 here is CASSLTPGYTGELFF. The CDR3 DNA follows: TGCGCCAGCAGCTTGACTCCAGGGTACACCGGGGAGCTGTTTTTT.

The CDR3 here is CASSVDTDYTGELFF. CDR3 DNA: TGTGCCAGCAGCGTAGATACGGACTACACCGGGGAGCTGTTTTTT. J is TRBJ2-2 and V is TRBV9, with TRBD2 as a possible D gene (5 bases). This CDR3 has 15 amino acids. Between the trimmed V and J ends, which lost 0 bases and 3 bases, there was a span of 9 bases. CDR1 is SGDLS, CDR2 YYNGEE, per germline.

The chain is built from TRBV4-3 and TRBJ2-1; the match to TRBD2 covers 9 bases. Per the germline V gene, CDR1 is LGHNA and CDR2 is YSLEER. This CDR3 spans 16 amino acids. J lost 10 bases, V lost 2 bases, and 12 bases had no gene match. CDR3 sequence reads: CASSQRGGRALSEQFF. CDR3 bases: TGCGCCAGCAGCCAACGCGGCGGGAGGGCCCTATCCGAGCAGTTCTTC.

The chain is built from TRBV28 and TRBJ2-2, with 7 bases identical to TRBD1. Per germline, CDR1 MDHEN and CDR2 SYDVKM. The CDR3 is made up of 15 amino acids. V dropped 2 bases and J dropped 5; count of bases not matched to a gene: 5. CDR3 protein: CASSLGTVRTGELFF. The DNA of the CDR3 is TGTGCCAGCAGTTTAGGGACAGTAAGGACCGGGGAGCTGTTTTTT.

The gene calls are TRBV6-5 and TRBJ2-7, with D perhaps matching TRBD1 (7 bases). Germline CDR1 MNHEY, CDR2 SVGAGI. The CDR3 covers 13 residues. The CDR3 nucleotides are TGTGCTTGCAGGGGGGCGAGCTCCTACGAGCAGTACTTC. Translation gives CACRGASSYEQYF.

This clone was found a few times. This chain connects TRBV10-3 to TRBJ2-3; the D gene is possibly TRBD2 (6 bases). Trimming pared 2 bases from V and 4 bases from J, leaving 16 bases between. Per the germline V gene, CDR1 is ENHRY and CDR2 is SYGVKD. The length of the CDR3 is 16 residues. DNA for the CDR3: TGTGCCATCAGTGAGGCGGGACCCTCGGGGCCAGATACGCAGTATTTT. It translates to CAISEAGPSGPDTQYF.

V and J are TRBV11-2 and TRBJ1-4, with D uncertain. V lost 3 bases, J lost 0 bases, and 5 bases lay in between. The germline V gene has CDR1 SGHAT and CDR2 FQNNGV. The CDR3 sequence is 14 residues long. CDR3: CASSFYATNEKLFF. For the CDR3, the DNA is TGTGCCAGCAGCTTTTATGCAACTAATGAAAAACTGTTTTTT. The full variable domain, its missing parts supplied by reference TRBV11-2 and TRBJ1-4, is EAGVAQSPRYKIIEKRQSVAFWCNPISGHATLYWYQQILGQGPKLLIQFQNNGVVDDSQLPKDRFSAERLKGVDSTLKIQPAKLEDSAVYLCASSFYATNEKLFFGSGTQLSVL.

The gene calls are TRBV19 and TRBJ2-1; a possible D gene is TRBD2 (6 bases). CDR1 and CDR2 from the germline V gene are LNHDA and SQIVND (reference sequence). The CDR3 spans 14 residues. V was pared by 7 bases and J by 6 bases, with 16 bases between. This CDR3 reads CASKRGVGPNEQFF. CDR3 nucleotide sequence: TGTGCCAGTAAACGCGGGGTAGGTCCCAATGAGCAGTTCTTC.

The genes are TRBV5-8 and TRBJ1-1, with 8 bases fitting TRBD1. The CDR3 runs to 15 residues. V gave up 0 bases and J gave up 1 base; unmatched junction bases: 2. From germline, CDR1 is SGHTS and CDR2 YDEGEE. CDR3 DNA sequence: TGTGCCAGCAGCTTGGCCGGACAGGGGAACACTGAAGCTTTCTTT. This gives the protein CASSLAGQGNTEAFF.